The clone carrying this TCR beta chain was recorded once. Participants, about 18 to 89 years old, spanned around 26 US areas. Cohorts were determined from participant-reported clinical history. This entry comes from a study of blood T cell repertoires in COVID-19. Looking at the study overall: Acute and convalescent COVID-19 samples came from the United States, Italy and Spain.

Trimming took off 0 bases at V and 7 bases at J, with 16 bases between the two ends. This CDR3 spans 15 amino acids. Germline V gene data show CDR1 as SGDLS and CDR2 as YYNGEE. Produced via immunoSEQ multiplex PCR; TCRdb's table is partial and in-frame only. In the table there are roughly 400,000 clones, around nine tenths of which are singletons. This sequence joins TRBV9 and TRBJ1-1; the D gene is possibly TRBD1 (6 bases). This TCR derives from a woman aged 18-29 years who had been exposed to COVID-19. Sequenced: PBMCs or T cells enriched from blood (not recorded which). The DNA for the CDR3 is TGTGCCAGCAGCGTAGAGGGGGACACCCGACTTGAAGCTTTCTTT. This gives the protein CASSVEGDTRLEAFF.